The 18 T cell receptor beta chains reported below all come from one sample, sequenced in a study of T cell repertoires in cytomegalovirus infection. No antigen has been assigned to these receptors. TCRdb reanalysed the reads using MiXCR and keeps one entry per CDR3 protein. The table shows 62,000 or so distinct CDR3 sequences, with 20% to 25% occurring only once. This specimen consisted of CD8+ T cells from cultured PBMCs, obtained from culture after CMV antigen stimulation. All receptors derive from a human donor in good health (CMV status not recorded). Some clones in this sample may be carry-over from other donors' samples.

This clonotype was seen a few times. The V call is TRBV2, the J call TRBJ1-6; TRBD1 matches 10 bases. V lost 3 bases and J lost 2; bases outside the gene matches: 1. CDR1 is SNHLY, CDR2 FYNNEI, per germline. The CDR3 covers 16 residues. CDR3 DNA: TGTGCCAGCAGTGACGGACAGGGGGCCTATAATTCACCCCTCCACTTT. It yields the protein CASSDGQGAYNSPLHF.

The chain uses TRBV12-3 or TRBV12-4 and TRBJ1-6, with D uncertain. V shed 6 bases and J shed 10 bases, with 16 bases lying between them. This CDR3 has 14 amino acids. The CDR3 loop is CASSPSLSASPLHF. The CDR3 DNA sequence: TGTGCCAGCAGCCCCTCTCTGTCGGCCTCACCCCTCCACTTT.

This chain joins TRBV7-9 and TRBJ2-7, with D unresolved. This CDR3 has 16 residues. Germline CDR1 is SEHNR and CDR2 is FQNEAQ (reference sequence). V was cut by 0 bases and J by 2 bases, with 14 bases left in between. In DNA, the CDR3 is TGTGCCAGCAGCTTAGCTTCAGAAAGAAGGACCTACGAGCAGTACTTC. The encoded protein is CASSLASERRTYEQYF.

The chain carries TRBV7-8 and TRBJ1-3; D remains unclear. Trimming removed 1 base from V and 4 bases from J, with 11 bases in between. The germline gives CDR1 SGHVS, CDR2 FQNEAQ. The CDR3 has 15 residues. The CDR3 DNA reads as TGTGCCAGCAGCTTAGTGAGCGGCCAAGGAAACACCATATATTTT. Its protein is CASSLVSGQGNTIYF.

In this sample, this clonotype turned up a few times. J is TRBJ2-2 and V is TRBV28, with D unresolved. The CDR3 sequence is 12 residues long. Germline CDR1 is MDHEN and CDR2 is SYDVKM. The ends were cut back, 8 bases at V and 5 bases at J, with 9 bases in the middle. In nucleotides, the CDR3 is TGTGCCAGCTCCGGTTGGACCGGGGAGCTGTTTTTT. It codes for CASSGWTGELFF.

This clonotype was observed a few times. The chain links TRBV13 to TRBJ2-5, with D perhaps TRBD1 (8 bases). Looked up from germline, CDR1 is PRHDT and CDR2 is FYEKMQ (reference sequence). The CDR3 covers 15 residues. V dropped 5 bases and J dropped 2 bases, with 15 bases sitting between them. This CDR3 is CASSHRGEGQETQYF. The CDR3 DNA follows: TGTGCCAGCAGCCACAGGGGGGAGGGACAAGAGACCCAGTACTTC.

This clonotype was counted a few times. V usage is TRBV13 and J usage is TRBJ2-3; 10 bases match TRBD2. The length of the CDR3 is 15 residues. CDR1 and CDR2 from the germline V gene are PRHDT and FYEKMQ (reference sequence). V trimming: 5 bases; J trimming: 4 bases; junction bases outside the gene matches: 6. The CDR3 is CASSAGTSVPDTQYF. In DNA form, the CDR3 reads TGTGCCAGCAGCGCCGGGACTAGCGTGCCAGATACGCAGTATTTT.

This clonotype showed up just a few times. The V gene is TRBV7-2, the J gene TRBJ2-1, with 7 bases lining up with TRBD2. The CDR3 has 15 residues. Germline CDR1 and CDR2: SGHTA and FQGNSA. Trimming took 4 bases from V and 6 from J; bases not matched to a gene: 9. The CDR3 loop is CASSWGGSGGNEQFF. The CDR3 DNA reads TGTGCCAGCAGCTGGGGGGGTAGCGGTGGCAATGAGCAGTTCTTC.

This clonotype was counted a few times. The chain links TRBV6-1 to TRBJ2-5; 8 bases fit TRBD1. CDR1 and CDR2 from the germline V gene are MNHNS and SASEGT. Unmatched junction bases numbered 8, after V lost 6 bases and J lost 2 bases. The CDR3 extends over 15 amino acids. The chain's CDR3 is CASSGTGWPQETQYF. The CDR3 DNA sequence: TGTGCCAGCAGCGGGACAGGTTGGCCACAAGAGACCCAGTACTTC.

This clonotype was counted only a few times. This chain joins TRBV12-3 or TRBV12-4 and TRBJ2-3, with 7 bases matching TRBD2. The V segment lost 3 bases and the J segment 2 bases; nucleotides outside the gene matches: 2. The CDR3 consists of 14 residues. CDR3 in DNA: TGTGCCAGCAGTTTCGGGACTATCACAGATACGCAGTATTTT. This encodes CASSFGTITDTQYF.

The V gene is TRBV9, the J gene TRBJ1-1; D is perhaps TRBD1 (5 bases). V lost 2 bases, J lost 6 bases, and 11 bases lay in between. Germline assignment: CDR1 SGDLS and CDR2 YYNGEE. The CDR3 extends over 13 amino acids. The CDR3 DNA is TGTGCCAGCAGCGTCGGCAGAGGGGCTGAAGCTTTCTTT. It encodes CASSVGRGAEAFF.

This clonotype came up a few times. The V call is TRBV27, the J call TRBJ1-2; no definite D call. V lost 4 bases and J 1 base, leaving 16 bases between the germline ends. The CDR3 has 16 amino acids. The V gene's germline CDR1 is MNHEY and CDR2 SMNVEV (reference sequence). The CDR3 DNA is TGTGCCAGCAGTTACGTACAAGGACTGCATAACTATGGCTACACCTTC. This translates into CASSYVQGLHNYGYTF.

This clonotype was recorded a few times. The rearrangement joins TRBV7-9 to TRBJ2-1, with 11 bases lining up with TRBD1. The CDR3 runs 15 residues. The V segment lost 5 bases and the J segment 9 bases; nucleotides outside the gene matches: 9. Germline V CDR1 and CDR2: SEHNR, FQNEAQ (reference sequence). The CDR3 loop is CASSHKDRGRSEQFF. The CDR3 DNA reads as TGTGCCAGCAGCCATAAGGACAGGGGGCGAAGTGAGCAGTTCTTC.

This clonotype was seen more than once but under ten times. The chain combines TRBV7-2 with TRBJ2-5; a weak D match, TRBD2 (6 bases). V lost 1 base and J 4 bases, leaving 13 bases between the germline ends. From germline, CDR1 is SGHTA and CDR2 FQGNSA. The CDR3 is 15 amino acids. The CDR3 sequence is CASSLDGSSIETQYF. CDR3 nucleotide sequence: TGTGCCAGCAGCTTAGACGGGAGCTCCATAGAGACCCAGTACTTC.

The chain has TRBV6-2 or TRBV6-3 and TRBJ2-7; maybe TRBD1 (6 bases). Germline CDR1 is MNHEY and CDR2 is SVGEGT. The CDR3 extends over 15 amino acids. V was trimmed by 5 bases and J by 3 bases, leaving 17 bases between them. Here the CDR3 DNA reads TGTGCCAGCAGTCCCCCGGACAGTGACTTCTACGAGCAGTACTTC. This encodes CASSPPDSDFYEQYF.

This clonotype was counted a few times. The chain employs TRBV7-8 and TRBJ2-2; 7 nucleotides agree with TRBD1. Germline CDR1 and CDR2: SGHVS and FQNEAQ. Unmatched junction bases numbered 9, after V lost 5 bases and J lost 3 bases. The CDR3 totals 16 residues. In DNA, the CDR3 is TGTGCCAGCAGCCCCGGAAGGGGGCTGGACACCGGGGAGCTGTTTTTT. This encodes CASSPGRGLDTGELFF.

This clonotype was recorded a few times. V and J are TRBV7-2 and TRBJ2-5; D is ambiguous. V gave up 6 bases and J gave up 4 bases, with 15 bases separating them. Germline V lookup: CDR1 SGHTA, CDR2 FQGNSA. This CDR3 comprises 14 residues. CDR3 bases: TGTGCCAGCAGGCTTCGGGCGCCGGGAGAGACCCAGTACTTC. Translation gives CASRLRAPGETQYF. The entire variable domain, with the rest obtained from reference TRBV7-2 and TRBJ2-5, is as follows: GAGVSQSPSNKVTEKGKDVELRCDPISGHTALYWYRQSLGQGLEFLIYFQGNSAPDKSGLPSDRFSAERTGGSVSTLTIQRTQQEDSAVYLCASRLRAPGETQYFGPGTRLLVL.

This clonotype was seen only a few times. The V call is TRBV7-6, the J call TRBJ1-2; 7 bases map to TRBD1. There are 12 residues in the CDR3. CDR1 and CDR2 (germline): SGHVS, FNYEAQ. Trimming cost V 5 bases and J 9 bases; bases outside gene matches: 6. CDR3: CASSPTGLSYTF. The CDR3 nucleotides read TGTGCCAGCAGCCCGACAGGGTTGAGCTACACCTTC.